The 2 T cell receptor beta chains below all came from one sample that was sequenced in a study of blood T cells in healthy people across ages. A second PCR, run for about 7 to 11 cycles, used a sample-barcoded 5' primer plus a J-beta primer mix. TCRdb used MiXCR to reprocess the 5' RACE reads, holding one entry per CDR3 protein. The data contain 700,000 to 950,000 distinct CDR3 sequences, roughly two fifths of them seen just once; the ten biggest clones take up 20%. Sequences were obtained from blood. Every receptor here comes from a woman aged 60 to 75 in good health.

The chain links TRBV20-1 to TRBJ1-2; D perhaps matches TRBD1 (5 bases). The CDR3 consists of 14 residues. Trimming left V 5 bases short and J 4 bases short, with 17 bases between. Germline-derived CDR1 and CDR2 are DFQATT and SNEGSKA (reference sequence). CDR3 sequence (DNA): TGCAGTGCTTCGGGGACGGAGGAAACCTATGGCTACACCTTC. Translation: CSASGTEETYGYTF.

The rearrangement links TRBV9 to TRBJ2-7, with TRBD2 matching 7 bases. The length of the CDR3 is 16 residues. Trimming removed 2 bases from V and 6 bases from J; junction bases left unmatched: 14. Germline V lookup: CDR1 SGDLS, CDR2 YYNGEE. The CDR3 loop is CASSVTSGGSGSEQYF. CDR3 nucleotides: TGTGCCAGCAGCGTCACGTCTGGCGGGAGCGGAAGCGAGCAGTACTTC.